The clone carrying this T cell receptor beta chain was counted many times. Its specificity is unknown. This sample stems from a study of human T cells and chemical hapten exposure. Original data processing: Samples held a median of around 96,000 TCRs, range about 20,000–700,000. TCRdb reprocessed the RACE reads with MiXCR, giving one entry per CDR3 protein. The V and J calls were not made by the authors but by TCRdb's processing. The sample contains approximately 60,000 distinct CDR3 sequences, approximately 11% of which appear only once. Time point denoted: pre-sensitization, week 0. Noted treatment: therapeutic diphenylcyclopropenone sensitization with weekly scalp DPC. This CDR3 comprises 14 residues. Trimming cost V 5 bases and J 8 bases; bases outside gene matches: 8. Germline-derived CDR1 and CDR2 are SGHVS and FQNEAQ. Study-wide results and limits: Alopecia was present in the donors, so their immune response may differ from healthy people's. Compared with pre-sensitization or healthy control sets, expanded TCRs clustered more.

The chain has TRBV7-8 and TRBJ1-4, with 7 nucleotides matching TRBD1. This receptor was identified in a woman aged 40 to 49 with alopecia areata. Some clones in this sample may be carry-over from other donors' samples. The input for sequencing was whole blood, taken in connection with sensitization to the hapten diphenylcyclopropenone (DPC). CDR3 nucleotides: TGTGCCAGCAGCCCCCGACAGGGAGGAGAAAAACTGTTTTTT. This sequence encodes CASSPRQGGEKLFF.